This T cell receptor beta chain was recovered during a study of T cells after yellow fever vaccination. This clonotype was detected a few times. TCRdb re-called the 5' RACE reads through MiXCR, storing one row per CDR3 protein. The sample lists 250,000 or so distinct CDR3 sequences; about 3.5% were seen once. V was trimmed by 1 base and J by 3 bases, leaving 10 bases between them. This CDR3 has 14 residues. Germline V lookup: CDR1 LGHNA, CDR2 YSLEER. This receptor was identified in a man between 18 and 29 years old who received the YFV17D yellow fever vaccine. The sample was PBMCs, taken 15 days after the yellow fever booster vaccination. This sequence joins TRBV4-3 and TRBJ2-7; D gene ambiguous. In DNA form, the CDR3 reads TGCGCCAGCAGCCAAGGGGTCAGAAACTACGAGCAGTACTTC. Protein: CASSQGVRNYEQYF.